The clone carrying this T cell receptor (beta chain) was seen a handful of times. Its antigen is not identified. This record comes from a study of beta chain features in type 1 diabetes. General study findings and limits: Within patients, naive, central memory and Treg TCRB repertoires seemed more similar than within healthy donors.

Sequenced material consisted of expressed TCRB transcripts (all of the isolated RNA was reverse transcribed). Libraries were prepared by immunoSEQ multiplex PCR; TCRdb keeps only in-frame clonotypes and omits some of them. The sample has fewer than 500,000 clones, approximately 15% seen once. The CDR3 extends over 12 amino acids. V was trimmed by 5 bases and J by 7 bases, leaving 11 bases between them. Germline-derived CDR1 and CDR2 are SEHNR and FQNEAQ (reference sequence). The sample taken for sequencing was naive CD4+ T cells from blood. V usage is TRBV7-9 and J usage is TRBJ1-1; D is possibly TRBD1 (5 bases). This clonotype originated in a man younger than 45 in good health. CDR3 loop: CASSLYRGEAFF. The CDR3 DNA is TGTGCCAGCAGCCTCTATAGGGGTGAAGCTTTCTTT.